This T cell receptor beta chain was obtained from a study of shared clonotypes between healthy human individuals. The naive CD8 population came from CD45RO-negative cells selected for CCR7, without terminally differentiated effector memory CD45RA+ cells. A note on this clone: Its target is not known.

TCRdb's copy holds only in-frame clones and misses some; the assay was immunoSEQ multiplex PCR. This sample carries over 2,000,000 clones, roughly 95% of them seen once, and the ten largest clones take under 2%. Study observations and caveats: The four-donor shared clonotypes exceeded non-shared clonotypes in generation probability, with non-shared ones scoring lower.

The CDR3 sequence is 14 residues long. Trimming left V 1 base short and J 4 bases short, with 10 bases between. Germline V gives CDR1 SGHTA, CDR2 FQGNSA. The sequencing input was naive CD8+ T cells from PBMCs. The rearrangement uses TRBV7-2 and TRBJ1-2; D remains ambiguous. The TCR was taken from a young man in good health. Some clones in this sample may be carry-over from other donors' samples. The CDR3 spells CASSLDYSSYGYTF. CDR3 DNA sequence: TGTGCCAGCAGCTTAGACTACAGCTCCTATGGCTACACCTTC.